This TCR beta chain was identified in a study of blood T cell repertoires in COVID-19. CDR1 SNHLY and CDR2 FYNNEI come from the germline V gene. The CDR3 totals 17 residues. Trimming cost V 3 bases and J 4 bases; bases outside gene matches: 10. Clones were read by immunoSEQ multiplex PCR, and TCRdb kept only the in-frame ones, dropping some. The profile shows over 400,000 clones, around nine tenths of them singletons. This chain connects TRBV2 to TRBJ2-2, with 8 bases aligning to TRBD1. Sequencing was done on a sample of PBMCs or T cells enriched from blood (not recorded which). The source is a woman aged 55-69 years who had recovered from COVID-19. CDR3 amino acids: CASSDGAGTGLTGELFF. CDR3 nucleotide sequence: TGTGCCAGCAGTGACGGGGCCGGGACAGGTCTCACCGGGGAGCTGTTTTTT.